Listed below are T cell receptor beta chains from one sample, sequenced in a study of blood T cell repertoires in COVID-19. The assay was immunoSEQ multiplex PCR, and TCRdb's table has in-frame clones only and misses some. The sample lists about 220,000 clones; about 82% were seen once. Material: peripheral blood. These receptors were collected from a woman between 65 and 79 years old with COVID-19, enrolled during active disease. CDR3s include the opening cysteine and the closing phenylalanine or tryptophan. D genes are given only for firm matches. Clone sizes are given selectively: once, few, many, or a class where the clone is expanded.

-	TRBV19	TRBJ1-2	TRBD1	CATMDRVFGYTF	TGTGCCACTATGGACAGGGTGTTTGGCTACACCTTC
once	TRBV7-2	TRBJ2-5	-	CASSQRTQETQYF	TGTGCCAGCAGCCAACGGACACAAGAGACCCAGTACTTC
-	TRBV19	TRBJ2-5	-	CASSIKAQETQYF	TGTGCCAGTAGTATTAAAGCTCAAGAGACCCAGTACTTC
-	TRBV6-5	TRBJ1-6	TRBD1	CASMMGTDYNSPLHF	TGTGCCAGCATGATGGGGACAGATTATAATTCACCCCTCCACTTT
-	TRBV12-3/TRBV12-4	TRBJ2-7	TRBD1	CASGNRGPYEQYF	TGTGCCAGCGGTAACAGGGGTCCCTACGAGCAGTACTTC
-	TRBV5-1	TRBJ2-2	TRBD2	CASSPRAGDTGELFF	TGCGCCAGCAGTCCTCGAGCGGGAGACACCGGGGAGCTGTTTTTT
-	TRBV6-5	TRBJ1-4	-	CASSAFTVVNEKLFF	TGTGCCAGCAGCGCCTTTACGGTGGTAAATGAAAAACTGTTTTTT
-	TRBV7-2	TRBJ1-2	-	CASSLPPPPGNGYTF	TGTGCCAGCAGCCTGCCCCCCCCTCCAGGGAATGGCTACACCTTC
-	TRBV6-2/TRBV6-3	TRBJ1-2	-	CASSSGGRESGYTF	TGTGCCAGCAGTTCCGGGGGGCGAGAATCTGGCTACACCTTC
-	TRBV18	TRBJ1-2	-	CASSHGSEEGYTF	TGTGCCAGCTCCCACGGGTCCGAAGAAGGCTACACCTTC
-	TRBV19	TRBJ2-3	-	CASGTALTDTQYF	TGTGCCAGCGGGACTGCCCTTACGGATACGCAGTATTTT
-	TRBV19	TRBJ2-5	-	CASSIGGQAYQETQYF	TGTGCCAGTAGTATCGGGGGGCAGGCCTACCAAGAGACCCAGTACTTC
-	TRBV5-1	TRBJ2-5	-	CASSFNPGDTQETQYF	TGCGCCAGCAGCTTTAACCCAGGGGACACCCAAGAGACCCAGTACTTC
-	TRBV18	TRBJ2-2	-	CASSPQSGTGELFF	TGTGCCAGCTCACCCCAGTCGGGCACCGGGGAGCTGTTTTTT